This T cell receptor beta chain was captured by sequencing in a study of OX40 agonist ivuxolimab in advanced cancers. Study-wide background: Dose-escalation cases comprised hepatocellular carcinoma, melanoma, renal cell or head and neck cancer. Study-level points and caveats: CD8+ T cells averaged more expanded clones than CD4+. Certain nonresponding patients likewise had low normalized T-cell clonal expansion.

Data came from immunoSEQ multiplex PCR; TCRdb stores just in-frame clones and leaves some out. The sample lists about 72,000 clones; roughly 80% were seen once. The CDR3 contains 13 residues. Deletions cut 4 bases from V and 5 bases from J, with 11 bases between. In germline, CDR1 is WSHSY, CDR2 SAAADI. On this clone itself: The antigen remains undetermined.

The sequencing here drew on CD4+ or CD8+ T cells sorted from blood, taken in a trial of the OX40 agonist ivuxolimab. This receptor was taken from an adult with an advanced solid tumor such as melanoma, head and neck, liver or kidney cancer. The gene calls are TRBV10-2 and TRBJ1-2, with TRBD1 as a possible D gene (6 bases). The CDR3 DNA follows: TGCGCCAGCAGTGTTCCAGGGGAATATGGCTACACCTTC. It encodes CASSVPGEYGYTF.